This section outlines one T cell receptor beta chain sequence together with its context. Antigen unknown. This specimen comes from a study of cytomegalovirus exposure and HLA in healthy donors. The CDR3 has 17 residues. In germline, CDR1 is SGHTA, CDR2 FQGNSA. V gave up 5 bases and J gave up 0 bases, with 17 bases separating them. Data came from immunoSEQ multiplex PCR; TCRdb stores just in-frame clones and leaves some out. The profile shows about 74,000 clones, around 94% of them singletons. Findings of the study overall: There were around 160 TCR beta chains listed as cytomegalovirus-associated.

The gene calls are TRBV7-2 and TRBJ1-5; D possibly corresponds to TRBD1 (6 bases). The clonotype comes from a woman aged 18-29 years in good health and CMV-seropositive. The sample taken for sequencing was PBMCs. CDR3 nucleotides: TGTGCCAGCAGCGCCCAACCCACAGGGAATAGCAATCAGCCCCAGCATTTT. Translating gives CASSAQPTGNSNQPQHF.